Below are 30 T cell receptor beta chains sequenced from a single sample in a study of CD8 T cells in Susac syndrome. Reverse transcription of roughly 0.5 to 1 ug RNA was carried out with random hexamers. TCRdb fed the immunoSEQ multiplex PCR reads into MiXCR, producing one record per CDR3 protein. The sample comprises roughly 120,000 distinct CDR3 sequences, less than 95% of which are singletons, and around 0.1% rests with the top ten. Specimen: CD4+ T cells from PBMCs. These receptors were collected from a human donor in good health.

CDR3 sequence: CASSQGLRLTQYF. As DNA, the CDR3 is TGTGCCAGCAGCCAAGGCTTGCGGCTTACGCAGTATTTT. This chain connects TRBV4-2 to TRBJ2-3; D is ambiguous. V lost 1 base, J lost 8 bases, and 10 bases lay in between. The length of the CDR3 is 13 residues. Germline assignment: CDR1 LGHNA and CDR2 YNFKEQ.

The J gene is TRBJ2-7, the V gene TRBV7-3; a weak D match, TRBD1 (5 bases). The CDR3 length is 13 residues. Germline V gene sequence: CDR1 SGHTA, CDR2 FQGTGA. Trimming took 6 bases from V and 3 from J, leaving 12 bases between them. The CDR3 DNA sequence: TGTGCCAGCAGGATGGGGCTCCACTACGAGCAGTACTTC. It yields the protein CASRMGLHYEQYF.

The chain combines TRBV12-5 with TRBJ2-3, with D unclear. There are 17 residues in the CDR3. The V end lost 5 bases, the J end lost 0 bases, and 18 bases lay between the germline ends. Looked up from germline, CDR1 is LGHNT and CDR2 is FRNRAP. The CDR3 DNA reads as TGTGCTAGTGGTCCCCCCCCGGGCGGACCTAGCACAGATACGCAGTATTTT. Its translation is CASGPPPGGPSTDTQYF.

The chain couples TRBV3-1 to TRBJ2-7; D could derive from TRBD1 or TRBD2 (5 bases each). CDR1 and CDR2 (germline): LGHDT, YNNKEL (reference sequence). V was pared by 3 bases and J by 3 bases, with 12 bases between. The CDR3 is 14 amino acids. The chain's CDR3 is CASSHGTLNYEQYF. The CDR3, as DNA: TGTGCCAGCAGCCACGGGACCCTCAACTACGAGCAGTACTTC.

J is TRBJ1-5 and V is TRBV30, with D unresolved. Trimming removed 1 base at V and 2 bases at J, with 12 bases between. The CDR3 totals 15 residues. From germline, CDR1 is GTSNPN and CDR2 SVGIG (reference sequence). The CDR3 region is CAWSGAGKGNQPQHF. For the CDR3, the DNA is TGTGCCTGGAGTGGGGCGGGGAAGGGCAATCAGCCCCAGCATTTT. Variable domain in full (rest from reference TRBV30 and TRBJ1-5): SQTIHQWPATLVQPVGSPLSLECTVEGTSNPNLYWYRQAAGRGLQLLFYSVGIGQISSEVPQNLSASRPQDRQFILSSKKLLLSDSGFYLCAWSGAGKGNQPQHFGDGTRLSIL.

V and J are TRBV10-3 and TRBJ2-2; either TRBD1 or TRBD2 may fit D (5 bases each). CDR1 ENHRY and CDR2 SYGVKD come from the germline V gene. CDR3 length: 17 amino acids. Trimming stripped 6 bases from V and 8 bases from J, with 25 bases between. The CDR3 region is CAIRAEPGRISTGELFF. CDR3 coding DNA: TGTGCCATCAGGGCAGAACCGGGACGCATCTCAACAGGGGAGCTGTTTTTT.

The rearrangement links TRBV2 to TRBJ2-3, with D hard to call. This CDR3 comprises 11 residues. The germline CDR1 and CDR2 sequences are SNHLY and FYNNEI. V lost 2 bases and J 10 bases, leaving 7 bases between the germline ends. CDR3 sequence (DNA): TGTGCCAGCAGTGAATCTTATTCGCAGTATTTT. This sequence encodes CASSESYSQYF.

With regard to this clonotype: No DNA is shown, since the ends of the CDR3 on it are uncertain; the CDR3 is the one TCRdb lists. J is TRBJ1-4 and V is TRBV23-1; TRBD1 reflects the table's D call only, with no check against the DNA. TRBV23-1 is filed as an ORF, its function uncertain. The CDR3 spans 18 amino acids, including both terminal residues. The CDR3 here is CASSPPRGAGTVMKNCFF.

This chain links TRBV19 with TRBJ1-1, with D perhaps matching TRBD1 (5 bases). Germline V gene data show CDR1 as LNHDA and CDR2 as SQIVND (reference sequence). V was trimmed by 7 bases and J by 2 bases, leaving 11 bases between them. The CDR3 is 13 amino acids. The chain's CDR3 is CASIRGPNTEAFF. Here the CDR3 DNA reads TGTGCCAGTATAAGGGGCCCTAACACTGAAGCTTTCTTT.

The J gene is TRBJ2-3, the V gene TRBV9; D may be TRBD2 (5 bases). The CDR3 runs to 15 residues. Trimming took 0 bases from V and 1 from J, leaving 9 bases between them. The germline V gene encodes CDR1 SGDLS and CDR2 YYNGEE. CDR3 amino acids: CASSVGARGTDTQYF. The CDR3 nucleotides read TGTGCCAGCAGCGTAGGGGCGAGGGGCACAGATACGCAGTATTTT. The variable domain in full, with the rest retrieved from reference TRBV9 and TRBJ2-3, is DSGVTQTPKHLITATGQRVTLRCSPRSGDLSVYWYQQSLDQGLQFLIQYYNGEERAKGNILERFSAQQFPDLHSELNLSSLELGDSALYFCASSVGARGTDTQYFGPGTRLTVL.

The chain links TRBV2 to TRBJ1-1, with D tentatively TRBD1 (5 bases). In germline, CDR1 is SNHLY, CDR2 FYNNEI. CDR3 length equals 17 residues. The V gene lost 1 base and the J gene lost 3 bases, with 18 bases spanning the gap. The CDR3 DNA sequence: TGTGCCAGCAGTGAAGTGCAGGGTTTGTCTGGGGACACTGAAGCTTTCTTT. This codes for CASSEVQGLSGDTEAFF.

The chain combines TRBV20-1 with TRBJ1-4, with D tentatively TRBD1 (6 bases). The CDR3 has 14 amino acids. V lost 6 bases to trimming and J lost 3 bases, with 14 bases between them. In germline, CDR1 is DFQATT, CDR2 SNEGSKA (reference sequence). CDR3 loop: CSARPGVSNEKLFF. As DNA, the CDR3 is TGCAGTGCCCGCCCAGGGGTCTCTAATGAAAAACTGTTTTTT.

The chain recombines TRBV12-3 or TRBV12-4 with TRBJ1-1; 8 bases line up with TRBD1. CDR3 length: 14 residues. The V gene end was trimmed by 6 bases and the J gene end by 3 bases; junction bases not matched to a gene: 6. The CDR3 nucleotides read TGTGCCAGCAGGAACAGGGGGAGTGACACTGAAGCTTTCTTT. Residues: CASRNRGSDTEAFF.

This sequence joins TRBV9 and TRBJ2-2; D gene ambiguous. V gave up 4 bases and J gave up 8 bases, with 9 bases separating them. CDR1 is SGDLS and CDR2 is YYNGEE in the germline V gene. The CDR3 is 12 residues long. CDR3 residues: CASSLVGGELFF. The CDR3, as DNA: TGTGCCAGCAGCTTAGTGGGGGGGGAGCTGTTTTTT. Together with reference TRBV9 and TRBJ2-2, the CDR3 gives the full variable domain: DSGVTQTPKHLITATGQRVTLRCSPRSGDLSVYWYQQSLDQGLQFLIQYYNGEERAKGNILERFSAQQFPDLHSELNLSSLELGDSALYFCASSLVGGELFFGEGSRLTVL.

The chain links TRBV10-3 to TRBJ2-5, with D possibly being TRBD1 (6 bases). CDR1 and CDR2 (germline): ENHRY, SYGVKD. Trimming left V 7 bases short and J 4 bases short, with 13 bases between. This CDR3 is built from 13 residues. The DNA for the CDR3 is TGTGCCATCACTGCAGGGGTATCAGAGACCCAGTACTTC. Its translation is CAITAGVSETQYF.

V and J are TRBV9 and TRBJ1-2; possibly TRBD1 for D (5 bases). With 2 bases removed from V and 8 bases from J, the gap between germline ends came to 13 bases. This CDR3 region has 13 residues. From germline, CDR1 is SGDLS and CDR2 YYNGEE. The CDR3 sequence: CASSVAGTEGYTF. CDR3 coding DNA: TGTGCCAGCAGCGTCGCAGGGACTGAGGGCTACACCTTC. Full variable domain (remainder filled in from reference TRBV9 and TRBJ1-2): DSGVTQTPKHLITATGQRVTLRCSPRSGDLSVYWYQQSLDQGLQFLIQYYNGEERAKGNILERFSAQQFPDLHSELNLSSLELGDSALYFCASSVAGTEGYTFGSGTRLTVV.

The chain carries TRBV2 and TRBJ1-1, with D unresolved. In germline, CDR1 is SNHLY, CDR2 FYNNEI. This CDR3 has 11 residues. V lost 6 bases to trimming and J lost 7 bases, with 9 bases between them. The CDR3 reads CASRRTGEAFF. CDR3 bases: TGTGCCAGCAGACGTACGGGTGAAGCTTTCTTT.

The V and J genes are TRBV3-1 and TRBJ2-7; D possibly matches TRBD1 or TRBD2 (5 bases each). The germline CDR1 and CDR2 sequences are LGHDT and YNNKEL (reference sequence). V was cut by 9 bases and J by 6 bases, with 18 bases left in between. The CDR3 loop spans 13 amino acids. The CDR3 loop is CASTGPGASEQYF. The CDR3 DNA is TGTGCCAGTACTGGGCCCGGGGCTAGCGAGCAGTACTTC.

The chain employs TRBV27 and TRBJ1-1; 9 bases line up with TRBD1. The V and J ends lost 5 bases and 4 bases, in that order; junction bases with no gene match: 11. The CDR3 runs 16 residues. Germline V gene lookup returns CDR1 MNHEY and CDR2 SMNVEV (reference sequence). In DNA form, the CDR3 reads TGTGCCAGCAGTCGCACCCCCCTGACAGGGGGCACTGAAGCTTTCTTT. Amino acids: CASSRTPLTGGTEAFF.

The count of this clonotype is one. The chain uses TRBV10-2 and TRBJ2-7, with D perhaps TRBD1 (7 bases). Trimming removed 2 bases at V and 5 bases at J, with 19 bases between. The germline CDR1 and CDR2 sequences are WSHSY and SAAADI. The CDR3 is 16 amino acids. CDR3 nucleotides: TGCGCCAGCAGTGAGAACCAGGGGGGCATTGAAAACGAGCAGTACTTC. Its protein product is CASSENQGGIENEQYF.

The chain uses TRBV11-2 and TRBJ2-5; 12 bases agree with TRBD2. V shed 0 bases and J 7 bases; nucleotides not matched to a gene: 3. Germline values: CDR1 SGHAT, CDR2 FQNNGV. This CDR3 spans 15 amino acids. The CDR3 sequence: CASSLETSGSGTQYF. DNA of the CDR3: TGTGCCAGCAGCTTAGAGACTAGCGGGAGTGGGACCCAGTACTTC.

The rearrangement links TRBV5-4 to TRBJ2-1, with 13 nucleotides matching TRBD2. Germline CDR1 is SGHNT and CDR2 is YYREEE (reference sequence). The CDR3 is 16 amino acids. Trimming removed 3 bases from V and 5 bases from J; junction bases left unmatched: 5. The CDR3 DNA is TGTGCCAGCAGCTCCCTGGGACTAGCGGGGAACAATGAGCAGTTCTTC. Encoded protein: CASSSLGLAGNNEQFF.

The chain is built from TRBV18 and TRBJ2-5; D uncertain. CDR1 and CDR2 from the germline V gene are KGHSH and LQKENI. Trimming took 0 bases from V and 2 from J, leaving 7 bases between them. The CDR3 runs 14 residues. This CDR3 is CASSPPLAQETQYF. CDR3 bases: TGTGCCAGCTCACCACCTTTAGCTCAAGAGACCCAGTACTTC.

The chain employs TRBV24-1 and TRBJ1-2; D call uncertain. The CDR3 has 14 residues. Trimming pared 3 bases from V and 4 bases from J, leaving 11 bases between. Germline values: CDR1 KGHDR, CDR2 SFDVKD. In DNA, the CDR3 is TGTGCCACCAGTGATAGGCTTACTGCCTATGGCTACACCTTC. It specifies CATSDRLTAYGYTF.

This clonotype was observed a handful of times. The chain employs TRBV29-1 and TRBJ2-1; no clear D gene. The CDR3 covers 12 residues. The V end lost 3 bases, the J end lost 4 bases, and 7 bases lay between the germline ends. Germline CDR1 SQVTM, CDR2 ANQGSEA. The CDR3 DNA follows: TGCAGCGTTGAGAATGGGTACAATGAGCAGTTCTTC. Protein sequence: CSVENGYNEQFF.

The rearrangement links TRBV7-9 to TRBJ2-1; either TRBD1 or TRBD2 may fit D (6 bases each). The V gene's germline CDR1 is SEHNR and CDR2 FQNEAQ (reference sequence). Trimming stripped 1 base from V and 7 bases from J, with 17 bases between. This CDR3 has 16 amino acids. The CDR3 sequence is CASSLGKVGGENEQFF. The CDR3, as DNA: TGTGCCAGCAGCTTAGGCAAAGTCGGGGGCGAGAATGAGCAGTTCTTC.

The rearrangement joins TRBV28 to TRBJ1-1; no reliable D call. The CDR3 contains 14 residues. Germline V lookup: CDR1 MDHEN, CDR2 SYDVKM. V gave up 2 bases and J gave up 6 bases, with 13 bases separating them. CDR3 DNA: TGTGCCAGCAGTTTACCGGGGATCAAGTCTGAAGCTTTCTTT. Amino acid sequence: CASSLPGIKSEAFF.

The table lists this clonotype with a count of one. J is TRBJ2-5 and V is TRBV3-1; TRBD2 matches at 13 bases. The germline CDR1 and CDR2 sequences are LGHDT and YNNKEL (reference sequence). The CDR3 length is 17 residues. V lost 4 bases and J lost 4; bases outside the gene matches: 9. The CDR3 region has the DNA TGTGCCAGCAGCCTATCGGGACTAGCGGGGTCAGGAGAGACCCAGTACTTC. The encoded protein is CASSLSGLAGSGETQYF.

This CDR3 is CASSQDWGDLSRDEQFF. The CDR3 DNA sequence: TGTGCCAGCAGCCAAGACTGGGGGGACTTGTCCCGGGATGAGCAGTTCTTC. The chain is built from TRBV3-1 and TRBJ2-1; the D gene is possibly TRBD2 (6 bases). The germline V gene has CDR1 LGHDT and CDR2 YNNKEL (reference sequence). Trimming stripped 0 bases from V and 8 bases from J, with 20 bases between. CDR3 size: 17 residues.

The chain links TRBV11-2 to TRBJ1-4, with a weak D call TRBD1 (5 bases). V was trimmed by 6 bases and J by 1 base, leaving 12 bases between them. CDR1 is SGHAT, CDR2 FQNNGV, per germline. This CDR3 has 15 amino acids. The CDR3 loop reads CASRSWGRTNEKLFF. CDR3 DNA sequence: TGTGCCAGCAGATCTTGGGGGAGAACTAATGAAAAACTGTTTTTT.